The 11 T cell receptor beta chains given below trace back to one sample, sequenced in a study of T cells after yellow fever vaccination. One entry per CDR3 protein, called by TCRdb with MiXCR from the 5' RACE reads. The repertoire holds about 160,000 distinct CDR3 sequences, approximately 6.7% seen once, with 2.5% to 3% in the top ten. This material consisted of CD4+ T cells sorted from PBMCs, taken 5 to 6 days after the first yellow fever vaccination. The receptor source for this set is a man between 18 and 35 years old who received the YFV17D yellow fever vaccine.

This clonotype was seen many times. The chain carries TRBV6-2 or TRBV6-3 and TRBJ2-5; 7 bases align to TRBD2. V was pared by 6 bases and J by 1 base, with 5 bases of the junction left unmatched. The CDR3 spans 14 residues. CDR1 is MNHEY, CDR2 SVGEGT, per germline. As DNA, the CDR3 is TGTGCCAGCAGGAGGCCTAGCGGCCAAGAGACCCAGTACTTC. As protein: CASRRPSGQETQYF.

The chain couples TRBV6-2 or TRBV6-3 to TRBJ1-3, with no clear D. Trimming removed 6 bases from V and 2 bases from J, with 17 bases in between. Germline CDR1 reads MNHEY; CDR2 reads SVGEGT. The CDR3 contains 16 residues. Here the CDR3 reads CASRELDKPTGNTIYF. For the CDR3, the DNA is TGTGCCAGCAGAGAACTCGACAAGCCAACTGGAAACACCATATATTTT.

This clonotype was found many times. The chain is built from TRBV20-1 and TRBJ2-3, with no clear D. This CDR3 spans 15 amino acids. Trimming pared 3 bases from V and 2 bases from J, leaving 15 bases between. Germline CDR1 and CDR2: DFQATT and SNEGSKA (reference sequence). The CDR3 bases are TGCAGTGCTAGGCCGACTGGAGCCTACACAGATACGCAGTATTTT. It is translated as CSARPTGAYTDTQYF.

This clonotype has at least ten counts. The chain employs TRBV7-8 and TRBJ2-7; 13 bases map to TRBD2. This CDR3 is 16 amino acids long. V was clipped by 5 bases and J by 2 bases; unmatched bases: 6. CDR1 is SGHVS, CDR2 FQNEAQ, per germline. The CDR3 region is CASSARLAGGPYEQYF. Here the CDR3 DNA reads TGTGCCAGCAGCGCCCGACTAGCGGGGGGACCCTACGAGCAGTACTTC.

V and J are TRBV2 and TRBJ2-5; 7 nucleotides line up with TRBD1. The CDR3 spans 14 residues. Germline loops: CDR1 SNHLY, CDR2 FYNNEI. Trimming cost V 7 bases and J 4 bases; bases outside gene matches: 9. The DNA for the CDR3 is TGTGCCAGCACTCCTCGGGACAGAAGAGAGACCCAGTACTTC. Amino acids: CASTPRDRRETQYF.

This clonotype was seen repeatedly, ten times or more. The chain links TRBV12-3 or TRBV12-4 to TRBJ2-7, with 9 bases aligning to TRBD2. The CDR3 covers 15 residues. The junction had 7 bases not matched to a gene; V was cut back by 5 bases and J by 2 bases. The CDR3 reads CASSQLTSGPYEQYF. The CDR3 bases are TGTGCCAGCAGTCAATTGACTAGCGGCCCCTACGAGCAGTACTTC.

The table lists this clonotype with many counts. The chain is built from TRBV12-3 or TRBV12-4 and TRBJ1-5; maybe TRBD1 (5 bases). The CDR3 covers 14 residues. V lost 1 base to trimming and J lost 6 bases, with 10 bases between them. The CDR3 spells CASSLGGDGQPQHF. In nucleotides, the CDR3 is TGTGCCAGCAGTTTAGGGGGGGACGGTCAGCCCCAGCATTTT.

This clonotype was seen a few times. The chain employs TRBV27 and TRBJ2-1; D call uncertain. CDR1 and CDR2 from the germline V gene are MNHEY and SMNVEV (reference sequence). Trimming took off 4 bases at V and 6 bases at J, with 13 bases between the two ends. The CDR3 length is 14 residues. The CDR3 here is CASSYPTGSNEQFF. CDR3 sequence (DNA): TGTGCCAGCAGTTATCCGACGGGTTCCAATGAGCAGTTCTTC.

The chain employs TRBV3-1 and TRBJ1-2; 7 bases map to TRBD1. CDR3 length: 14 amino acids. The trim removed 5 bases at V and 8 bases at J, leaving 11 bases unmatched. CDR1 LGHDT and CDR2 YNNKEL come from the germline V gene (reference sequence). The CDR3 sequence: CASSGLQGDRGYTF. The DNA of the CDR3 is TGTGCCAGCAGCGGACTTCAGGGGGATCGGGGCTACACCTTC.

This clonotype was picked up a small number of times. The J gene is TRBJ2-7, the V gene TRBV5-1; D not resolved. This CDR3 spans 13 amino acids. V gave up 2 bases and J gave up 6 bases, with 12 bases separating them. The germline V gene encodes CDR1 SGHRS and CDR2 YFSETQ. CDR3 coding DNA: TGCGCCAGCAGCTTTACACCCGGCGGCGAGCAGTACGTC. Translation: CASSFTPGGEQYV.

V gene TRBV9 combines with J gene TRBJ2-7; a weak D match, TRBD1 (5 bases). Trimming removed 6 bases from V and 12 bases from J, with 13 bases in between. The CDR3 totals 10 residues. Germline V gives CDR1 SGDLS, CDR2 YYNGEE. The CDR3 DNA is TGTGCCAGCACCCGCCAGGGTAGGTACGTC. Translating it yields CASTRQGRYV.